What follows is one TCR beta chain and its context. Its antigen is not identified. TCRdb's copy holds only in-frame clones and misses some; the assay was immunoSEQ multiplex PCR. The sample lists about 130,000 clones, roughly 89% occurring once. The entry originates in a study of T cell responses to AZD1222 COVID-19 vaccine. Study results and limitations: Reports say nearly half of spike-specific TCRs go after unmutated variant regions.

V lost 0 bases to trimming and J lost 8 bases, with 10 bases between them. CDR3 length: 13 amino acids. Germline V lookup: CDR1 MRHNA, CDR2 SNTAGT. The chain joins TRBV6-4 to TRBJ1-2; D unresolved. The sequence derives from an adult in good health. Specimen: peripheral blood, collected on day 0 of AZD1222 vaccination. The CDR3 sequence is CASSDSRVWGYTF. The CDR3 DNA follows: TGTGCCAGCAGTGACTCCCGGGTCTGGGGCTACACCTTC.